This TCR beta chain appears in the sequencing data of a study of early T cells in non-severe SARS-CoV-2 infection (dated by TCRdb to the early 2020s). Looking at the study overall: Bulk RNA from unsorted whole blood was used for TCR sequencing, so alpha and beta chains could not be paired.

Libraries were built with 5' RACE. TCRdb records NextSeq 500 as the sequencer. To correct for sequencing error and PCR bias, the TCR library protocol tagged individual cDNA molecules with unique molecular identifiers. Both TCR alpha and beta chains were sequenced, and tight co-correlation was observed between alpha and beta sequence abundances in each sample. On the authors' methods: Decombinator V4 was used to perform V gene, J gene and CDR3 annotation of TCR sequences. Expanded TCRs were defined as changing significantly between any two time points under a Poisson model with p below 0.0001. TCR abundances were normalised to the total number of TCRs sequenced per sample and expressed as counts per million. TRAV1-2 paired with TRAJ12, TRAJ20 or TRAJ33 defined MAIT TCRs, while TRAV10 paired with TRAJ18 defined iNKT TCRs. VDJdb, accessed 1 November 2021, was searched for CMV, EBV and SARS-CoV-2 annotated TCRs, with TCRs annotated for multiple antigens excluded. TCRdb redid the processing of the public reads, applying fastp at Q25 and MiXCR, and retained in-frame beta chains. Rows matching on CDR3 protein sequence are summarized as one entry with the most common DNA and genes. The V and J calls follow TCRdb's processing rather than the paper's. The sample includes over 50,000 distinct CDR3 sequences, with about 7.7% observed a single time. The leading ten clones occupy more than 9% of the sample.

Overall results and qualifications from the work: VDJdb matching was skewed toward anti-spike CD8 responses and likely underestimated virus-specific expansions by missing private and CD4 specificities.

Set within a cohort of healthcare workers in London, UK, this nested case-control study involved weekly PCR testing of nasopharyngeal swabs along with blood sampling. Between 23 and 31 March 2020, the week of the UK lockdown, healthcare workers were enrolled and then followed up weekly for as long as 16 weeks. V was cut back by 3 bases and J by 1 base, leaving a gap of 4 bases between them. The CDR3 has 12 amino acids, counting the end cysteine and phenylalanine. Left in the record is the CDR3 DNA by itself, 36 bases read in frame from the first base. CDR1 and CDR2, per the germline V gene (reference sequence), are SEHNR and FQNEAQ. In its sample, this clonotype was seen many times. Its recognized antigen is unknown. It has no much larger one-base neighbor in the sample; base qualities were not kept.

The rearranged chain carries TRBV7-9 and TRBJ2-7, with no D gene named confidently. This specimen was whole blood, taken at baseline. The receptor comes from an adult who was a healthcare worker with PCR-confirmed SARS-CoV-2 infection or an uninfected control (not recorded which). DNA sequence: TGTGCCAGCAGCTTGGTGTCCTACGAGCAGTACTTC. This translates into CASSLVSYEQYF.